This entry lists 18 T cell receptor beta chains sequenced from one sample in a study of monozygotic twins with inflammatory bowel disease. Each CDR3 protein gets one entry in TCRdb, which reprocessed the 5' RACE reads and gives no DNA. The sample has fewer than 550,000 distinct CDR3 sequences. The sample consisted of blood. The receptors stem from a human donor with ulcerative colitis or Crohn's disease, or a healthy co-twin of an affected twin (not recorded which).

V is TRBV7-2 and J is TRBJ1-5. The CDR3 is 16 amino acids. The V gene's germline CDR1 is SGHTA and CDR2 FQGNSA. CDR3 residues: CASSLVATYSNQPQHF.

The V gene is TRBV5-4, the J gene TRBJ1-1; the D gene TCRdb calls, TRBD1, cannot be checked with no DNA. Germline CDR1 SGHNT, CDR2 YYREEE (reference sequence). This CDR3 spans 13 amino acids. The CDR3 spells CASSLWTGAEAFF.

The genes are TRBV18 and TRBJ1-1. Germline V gives CDR1 KGHSH, CDR2 LQKENI. CDR3 length: 14 residues. The CDR3 sequence: CASSPTTTNTEAFF.

The V gene is TRBV7-2, the J gene TRBJ2-7; absent DNA, TCRdb's TRBD1 call cannot be checked. The CDR3 is 14 amino acids. The germline CDR1 and CDR2 sequences are SGHTA and FQGNSA. Here the CDR3 reads CASSPGGGRYEQYF.

V and J are TRBV9 and TRBJ1-5; without DNA, the TCRdb call of TRBD1 cannot be checked. The CDR3 runs 16 residues. Germline loops: CDR1 SGDLS, CDR2 YYNGEE. CDR3 in amino acids: CASSAGTGVSNQPQHF. Together with reference TRBV9 and TRBJ1-5, the CDR3 gives the full variable domain: DSGVTQTPKHLITATGQRVTLRCSPRSGDLSVYWYQQSLDQGLQFLIQYYNGEERAKGNILERFSAQQFPDLHSELNLSSLELGDSALYFCASSAGTGVSNQPQHFGDGTRLSIL.

The rearrangement links TRBV6-1 to TRBJ2-1; TCRdb returns TRBD2, unconfirmable since there is no DNA. CDR1 and CDR2 from the germline V gene are MNHNS and SASEGT. The CDR3 covers 18 residues. CDR3 in amino acids: CASGPPRIAGGQVGEQFF.

This chain uses TRBV19 with TRBJ2-1; lacking DNA, the TRBD1 call made by TCRdb goes unchecked. Germline loops: CDR1 LNHDA, CDR2 SQIVND (reference sequence). The CDR3 contains 15 residues. The CDR3 region is CASSPLTPGAGEQFF.

The gene calls are TRBV20-1 and TRBJ1-6; TCRdb returns TRBD1, unconfirmable since there is no DNA. The CDR3 spans 13 residues. Germline V gene lookup returns CDR1 DFQATT and CDR2 SNEGSKA (reference sequence). This CDR3 reads CSAGAGSNSPLHF.

This rearrangement joins TRBV13 to TRBJ2-3; without DNA, the TCRdb call of TRBD2 cannot be checked. The CDR3 runs to 16 residues. Germline CDR1 is PRHDT and CDR2 is FYEKMQ (reference sequence). The CDR3 here is CASSLLTSGGGYTQYF.

The chain links TRBV7-3 to TRBJ2-3; there is no DNA to check the TCRdb D call of TRBD1. Germline V gives CDR1 SGHTA, CDR2 FQGTGA. The CDR3 spans 16 residues. CDR3 sequence reads: CASSLRYPGNTDTQYF.

The chain combines TRBV6-5 with TRBJ2-3; with no DNA, the TCRdb D assignment of TRBD2 cannot be verified. The CDR3 sequence is 18 residues long. From germline, CDR1 is MNHEY and CDR2 SVGAGI. The CDR3 is CASSYSGGTALSTDTQYF.

The chain links TRBV5-1 to TRBJ2-3. CDR1 and CDR2 from the germline V gene are SGHRS and YFSETQ. The length of the CDR3 is 12 residues. The CDR3 is CASRTGVDTQYF.

The chain carries TRBV29-1 and TRBJ2-3; the D call from TCRdb, TRBD2, cannot be confirmed without DNA. From germline, CDR1 is SQVTM and CDR2 ANQGSEA. The CDR3 sequence is 13 residues long. The CDR3: CSVGPRLADTQYF.

The gene calls are TRBV11-2 and TRBJ1-3; TCRdb selects TRBD1, and the lack of DNA leaves this call unchecked. Germline V gene lookup returns CDR1 SGHAT and CDR2 FQNNGV. The CDR3 runs 17 residues. CDR3 sequence: CASSPDLMGGTGNTIYF.

The genes are TRBV5-1 and TRBJ2-1; TCRdb reports TRBD2, a call that lacks DNA to check it against. This CDR3 is built from 15 residues. Germline CDR1 reads SGHRS; CDR2 reads YFSETQ. The CDR3 here is CASSLGGLARNEQFF.

The gene calls are TRBV11-2 and TRBJ2-7; the D call from TCRdb, TRBD1, cannot be confirmed without DNA. Per the germline V gene, CDR1 is SGHAT and CDR2 is FQNNGV. There are 15 residues in the CDR3. The CDR3 is CASSWDTGGAYEQYF.

This chain links TRBV5-6 with TRBJ1-6; TCRdb picks TRBD1, but there is no DNA to check that call. In germline, CDR1 is SGHDT, CDR2 YYEEEE. CDR3 length: 15 residues. The CDR3 is CASKRQESYNSPLHF.

The J gene is TRBJ1-2, the V gene TRBV7-2; TCRdb lists TRBD1, though no DNA is available to test this call. The CDR3 sequence is 16 residues long. Looked up from germline, CDR1 is SGHTA and CDR2 is FQGNSA. CDR3 in amino acids: CASSSDRVPLNYGYTF.